These T cell receptor beta chains were read from a single sample in a study of shared clonotypes between healthy human individuals. Libraries were prepared by immunoSEQ multiplex PCR; TCRdb keeps only in-frame clonotypes and omits some of them. The sample holds some 1,900,000 clones, over 85% seen once. Material for sequencing was naive CD8+ T cells sorted from blood. Every receptor here comes from a man aged 18 to 35 in good health. The CDR3 runs from the conserved cysteine through the conserved F or W. D genes are given only for firm matches. For some rows the clone size is stated as once, few or many, or as a class when expanded; others skip it.

cdr3_aa cdr3_nt j_call clone_size v_call d_call
CASSLFSGETQYF TGTGCCAGCAGCTTATTTAGCGGGGAGACCCAGTACTTC TRBJ2-5 - TRBV11-2 TRBD2
CASSQEFLAGEEDTQYF TGCGCCAGCAGCCAAGAGTTCCTAGCGGGAGAGGAAGATACGCAGTATTTT TRBJ2-3 - TRBV4-3 TRBD2
CASSPWTGGNYGYTF TGTGCCAGTAGTCCCTGGACAGGGGGTAACTATGGCTACACCTTC TRBJ1-2 - TRBV19 TRBD1
CASSSTENSFYEQYF TGTGCCAGCAGCTCTACAGAGAACAGTTTTTACGAGCAGTACTTC TRBJ2-7 - TRBV5-8 -
CASTSNGHSTDTQYF TGTGCCAGCACCTCTAATGGACATAGCACAGATACGCAGTATTTT TRBJ2-3 - TRBV28 -
CASSLNFGGSGGYTF TGTGCCAGCAGCTTGAATTTCGGGGGTTCGGGAGGCTACACCTTC TRBJ1-2 few TRBV5-4 -
CASSATGSYEQYF TGTGCCAGCAGTGCGACAGGCTCCTACGAGCAGTACTTC TRBJ2-7 - TRBV27 -
CASSEYEETQYF TGTGCCAGCAGTGAATATGAAGAGACCCAGTACTTC TRBJ2-5 once TRBV25-1 -
CASSARIGETQYF TGTGCCAGCAGTGCTCGTATCGGGGAGACCCAGTACTTC TRBJ2-5 - TRBV2 -
CASSDLGQGGYEQYF TGCGCCAGCAGTGACCTTGGACAGGGGGGCTACGAGCAGTACTTC TRBJ2-7 - TRBV10-1 TRBD1
CASGPQGGNTEAFF TGTGCTAGTGGTCCGCAGGGAGGGAACACTGAAGCTTTCTTT TRBJ1-1 - TRBV12-5 -
CASSQQGLAGPDYEQYF TGCGCCAGCAGCCAACAGGGACTAGCGGGACCCGACTACGAGCAGTACTTC TRBJ2-7 once TRBV4-3 TRBD2
CASSLVQGAGTDTQYF TGTGCCAGCAGCTTAGTTCAGGGGGCTGGCACAGATACGCAGTATTTT TRBJ2-3 - TRBV7-9 TRBD1
CASSHLEGVGELFF TGCGCCAGCAGCCATCTGGAGGGCGTCGGGGAGCTGTTTTTT TRBJ2-2 - TRBV4-3 -
CASGLGRDSNQPQHF TGTGCTAGTGGTTTGGGGAGGGACAGCAATCAGCCCCAGCATTTT TRBJ1-5 - TRBV12-5 -
CASSRLTGGTNEKLFF TGCGCCAGCAGCCGCCTAACAGGGGGCACTAATGAAAAACTGTTTTTT TRBJ1-4 - TRBV4-3 TRBD1
CASSEGTQYF TGTGCCAGCTCCGAAGGGACCCAGTACTTC TRBJ2-5 - TRBV11-2 -
CASSYNGLAGGELFF TGTGCCAGCAGTTACAACGGGCTAGCCGGCGGGGAGCTGTTTTTT TRBJ2-2 - TRBV6-5 -
CASSIGGGYEQYF TGTGCCAGCAGCATTGGGGGGGGCTACGAGCAGTACTTC TRBJ2-7 - TRBV5-4 TRBD2
CASSLQGYYYEQYF TGTGCCAGTAGTCTACAGGGTTACTACTACGAGCAGTACTTC TRBJ2-7 - TRBV19 -
CASSLLRAGVTDTQYF TGTGCCAGCAGTTTATTGCGGGCGGGAGTGACAGATACGCAGTATTTT TRBJ2-3 - TRBV27 TRBD2
CASSRPGSAGELFF TGCGCCAGCAGCCGTCCTGGGTCCGCCGGGGAGCTGTTTTTT TRBJ2-2 - TRBV4-1 -
CASSLRTAPLANYGYTF TGTGCCAGCAGCTTACGGACCGCCCCCTTAGCTAACTATGGCTACACCTTC TRBJ1-2 - TRBV7-9 -
CASSVEGDQPQHF TGTGCCAGCAGCGTAGAAGGGGATCAGCCCCAGCATTTT TRBJ1-5 few TRBV9 -
CSVEGVQGMDYNEQFF TGCAGCGTGGAAGGGGTACAGGGGATGGACTACAATGAGCAGTTCTTC TRBJ2-1 - TRBV29-1 TRBD1
CASNGSPKETQYF TGTGCCAGCAATGGGTCGCCTAAAGAGACCCAGTACTTC TRBJ2-5 - TRBV6-9 -
CASSPRTSGGFISTDTQYF TGTGCCAGCAGCCCGAGGACTAGCGGGGGTTTTATTAGCACAGATACGCAGTATTTT TRBJ2-3 - TRBV11-2 TRBD2
CASSHRLAGVSWGTDTQYF TGTGCCAGCAGTCATCGACTAGCGGGAGTGAGTTGGGGCACAGATACGCAGTATTTT TRBJ2-3 - TRBV7-9 TRBD2
CASSLSPGGANVLTF TGTGCCAGCAGTTTATCCCCGGGGGGGGCCAACGTCCTGACTTTC TRBJ2-6 once TRBV27 -
CASSVDGYSSWELFF TGTGCCAGCAGCGTAGACGGGTACTCCAGCTGGGAGCTGTTTTTT TRBJ2-2 - TRBV9 -
CASSWGVGTGELFF TGTGCCAGCAGCTGGGGGGTAGGCACCGGGGAGCTGTTTTTT TRBJ2-2 - TRBV5-6 -
CASSVGATASTDTQYF TGTGCCAGCAGTGTTGGTGCCACCGCTAGCACAGATACGCAGTATTTT TRBJ2-3 - TRBV2 -
CSVGADTYYGYTF TGCAGCGTTGGGGCCGACACCTACTATGGCTACACCTTC TRBJ1-2 once TRBV29-1 -
CASSSEGLLYGYTF TGTGCCAGCAGCTCGGAGGGTCTCCTCTATGGCTACACCTTC TRBJ1-2 - TRBV13 -
CASSFPGGHNEQFF TGTGCCAGCAGTTTCCCGGGAGGACACAATGAGCAGTTCTTC TRBJ2-1 - TRBV6-5 TRBD2
CASSATKGQGPRTQYF TGTGCCAGCTCAGCGACGAAGGGACAGGGCCCAAGAACCCAGTACTTC TRBJ2-5 - TRBV18 TRBD1
CAWRTSGGHEQYF TGTGCCTGGAGAACTAGCGGGGGGCACGAGCAGTACTTC TRBJ2-7 - TRBV30 TRBD2
CASSELAEKETQYF TGTGCCAGCAGCGAACTAGCTGAGAAAGAGACCCAGTACTTC TRBJ2-5 - TRBV27 -
CSVEDLGDYGYTF TGCAGCGTTGAAGATTTGGGAGACTATGGCTACACCTTC TRBJ1-2 - TRBV29-1 -
CASSFPSTGGLTDTQYF TGTGCCAGCAGTTTCCCCTCTACGGGGGGCCTAACAGATACGCAGTATTTT TRBJ2-3 - TRBV28 -